The T cell receptor beta chain described here comes from a study of T cell responses to AZD1222 COVID-19 vaccine. Findings of the study overall: Samples come after the peak T cell response, not at day 14. Targets within unmutated variant regions were reportedly found for nearly half of spike-specific TCRs.

About this clone: The antigen is undetermined.

The ends were cut back, 6 bases at V and 1 base at J, with 16 bases in the middle. CDR1 and CDR2 (germline): SGHDT, YYEEEE. This CDR3 comprises 15 residues. Sequencing used immunoSEQ multiplex PCR; TCRdb keeps in-frame clones, though not all of them. The repertoire holds approximately 99,000 clones, with nearly 90% as singletons. This TCR came from an adult in good health. The genes are TRBV5-6 and TRBJ1-1, with D uncertain. The sequences come from peripheral blood, collected on day 0 of AZD1222 vaccination. The CDR3: CASTAVGRPNTEAFF. The CDR3 DNA is TGTGCCAGCACCGCCGTAGGCAGACCGAACACTGAAGCTTTCTTT.